The sequence of this TCR beta chain was determined in a study of response to subunit inactivated influenza vaccine. Trimming removed 5 bases from V and 4 bases from J; junction bases left unmatched: 8. This CDR3 region has 16 residues. CDR1 SGHAT and CDR2 FQNNGV come from the germline V gene. TCRdb ran MiXCR on the RT-PCR reads and lists one entry per CDR3 protein. The sample contains 400,000 to 550,000 distinct CDR3 sequences, about 25% of which appear only once. This receptor was obtained from a man aged 45-60 years who received an inactivated influenza vaccine. Specimen: CD4+ T cells sorted from PBMCs, collected around 5 days after vaccination. The rearrangement joins TRBV11-2 to TRBJ2-5; 12 bases fit TRBD2. The CDR3 DNA follows: TGTGCCAGCAGCCCTCGCCTAGCGGGGGGGCCAGAGACCCAGTACTTC. Translation gives CASSPRLAGGPETQYF.